This T cell receptor beta chain was recorded in a study of T-cell reconstitution after alpha-beta-depleted transplantation in children. This clonotype was observed at least ten times. Preparation of the TCRbeta library involved a method that used unique molecular identifiers. TCRdb recomputed calls from the PCR reads with MiXCR, one row per CDR3 protein. The table has some 240,000 distinct CDR3 sequences, roughly a tenth seen once. Looked up from germline, CDR1 is SGHRS and CDR2 is YFSETQ. The CDR3 is 14 amino acids. The V end lost 4 bases, the J end lost 4 bases, and 12 bases lay between the germline ends.

The sample in question was PBMCs from the stem cell graft donor, obtained from the stem cell graft. The chain has TRBV5-1 and TRBJ2-1, with D perhaps given as TRBD1 or TRBD2 (5 bases each). The TCR originated in a human donor who donated a stem cell graft to a child with SCID. The DNA for the CDR3 is TGCGCCAGCAGCCCGGGGACGCAGTACAATGAGCAGTTCTTC. Amino acids: CASSPGTQYNEQFF. Supplemented by reference TRBV5-1 and TRBJ2-1, the full variable domain reads KAGVTQTPRYLIKTRGQQVTLSCSPISGHRSVSWYQQTPGQGLQFLFEYFSETQRNKGNFPGRFSGRQFSNSRSEMNVSTLELGDSALYLCASSPGTQYNEQFFGPGTRLTVL.